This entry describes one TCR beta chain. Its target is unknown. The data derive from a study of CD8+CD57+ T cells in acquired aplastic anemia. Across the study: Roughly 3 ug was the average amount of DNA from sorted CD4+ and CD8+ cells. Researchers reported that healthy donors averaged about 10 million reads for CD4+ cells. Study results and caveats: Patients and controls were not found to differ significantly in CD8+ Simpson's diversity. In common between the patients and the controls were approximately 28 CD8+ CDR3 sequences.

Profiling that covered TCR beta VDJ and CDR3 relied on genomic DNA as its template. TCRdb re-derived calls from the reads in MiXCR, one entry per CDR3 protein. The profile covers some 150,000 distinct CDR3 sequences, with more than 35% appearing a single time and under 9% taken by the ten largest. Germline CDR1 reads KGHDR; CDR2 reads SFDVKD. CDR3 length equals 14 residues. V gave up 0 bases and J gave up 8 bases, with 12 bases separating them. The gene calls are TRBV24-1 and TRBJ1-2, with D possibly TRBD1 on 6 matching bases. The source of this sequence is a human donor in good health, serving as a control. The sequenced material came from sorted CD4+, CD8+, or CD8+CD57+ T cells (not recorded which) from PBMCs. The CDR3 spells CATSDLWQGYGYTF. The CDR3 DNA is TGTGCCACCAGTGATTTGTGGCAGGGGTACGGCTACACCTTC.